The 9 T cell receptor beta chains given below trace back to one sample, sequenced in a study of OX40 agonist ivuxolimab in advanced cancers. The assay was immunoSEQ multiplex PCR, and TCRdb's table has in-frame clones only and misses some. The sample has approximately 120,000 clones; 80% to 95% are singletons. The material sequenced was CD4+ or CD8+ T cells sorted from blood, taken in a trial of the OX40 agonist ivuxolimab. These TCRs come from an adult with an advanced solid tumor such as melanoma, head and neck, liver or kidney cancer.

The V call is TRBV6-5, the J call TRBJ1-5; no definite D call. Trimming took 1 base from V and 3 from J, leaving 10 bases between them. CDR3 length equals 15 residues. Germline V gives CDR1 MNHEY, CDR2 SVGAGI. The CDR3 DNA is TGTGCCAGCAGTTACTATGGGGATCCCAATCAGCCCCAGCATTTT. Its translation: CASSYYGDPNQPQHF.

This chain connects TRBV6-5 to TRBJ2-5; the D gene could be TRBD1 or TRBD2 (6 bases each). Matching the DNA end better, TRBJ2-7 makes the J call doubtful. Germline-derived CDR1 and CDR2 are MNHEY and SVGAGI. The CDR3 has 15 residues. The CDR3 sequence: CASSYSRGVTYEQYF. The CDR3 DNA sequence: TGTGCCAGCAGTTACTCGAGGGGGGTTACCTACGAGCAGTACTTC.

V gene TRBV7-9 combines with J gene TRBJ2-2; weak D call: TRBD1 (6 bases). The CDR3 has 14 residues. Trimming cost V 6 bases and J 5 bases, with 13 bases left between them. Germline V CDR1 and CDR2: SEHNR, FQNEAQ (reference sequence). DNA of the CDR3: TGTGCCAGCAGTACAGGGTCTGGTACCGGGGAGCTGTTTTTT. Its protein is CASSTGSGTGELFF.

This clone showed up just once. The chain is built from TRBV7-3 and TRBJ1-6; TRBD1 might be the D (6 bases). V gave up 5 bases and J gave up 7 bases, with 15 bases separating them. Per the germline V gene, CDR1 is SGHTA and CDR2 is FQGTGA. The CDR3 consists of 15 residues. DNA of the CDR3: TGTGCCAGCAGCCCCAATAGACAGGAGAATTCACCCCTCCACTTT. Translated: CASSPNRQENSPLHF.

The CDR3 DNA follows: TGTGCCAGCAGCTTAGTGTTGGCAGGTCCCTCCGGCGAGCAGTACTTC. Amino acids: CASSLVLAGPSGEQYF. The V call is TRBV7-2, the J call TRBJ2-7; D gene unclear. Deletions cut 1 base from V and 6 bases from J, with 19 bases between. Germline V gives CDR1 SGHTA, CDR2 FQGNSA. This CDR3 is 16 amino acids long.

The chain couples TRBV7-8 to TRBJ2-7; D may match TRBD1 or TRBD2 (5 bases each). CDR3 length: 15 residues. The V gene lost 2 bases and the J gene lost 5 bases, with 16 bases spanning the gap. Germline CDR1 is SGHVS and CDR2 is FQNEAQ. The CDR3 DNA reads TGTGCCAGCAGCTTAAACGGGGCGAAGACGGACGAGCAGTACTTC. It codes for CASSLNGAKTDEQYF. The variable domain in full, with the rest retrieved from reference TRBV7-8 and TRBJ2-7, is GAGVSQSPRYKVAKRGQDVALRCDPISGHVSLFWYQQALGQGPEFLTYFQNEAQLDKSGLPSDRFFAERPEGSVSTLKIQRTQQEDSAVYLCASSLNGAKTDEQYFGPGTRLTVT.

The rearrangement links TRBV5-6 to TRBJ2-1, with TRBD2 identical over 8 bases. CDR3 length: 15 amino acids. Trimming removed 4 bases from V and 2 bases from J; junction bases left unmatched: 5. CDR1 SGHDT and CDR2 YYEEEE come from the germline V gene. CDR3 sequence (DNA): TGTGCCAGCAGCCCAGGACTAGCAACCTACAATGAGCAGTTCTTC. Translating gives CASSPGLATYNEQFF. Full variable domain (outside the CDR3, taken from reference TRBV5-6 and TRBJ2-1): DAGVTQSPTHLIKTRGQQVTLRCSPKSGHDTVSWYQQALGQGPQFIFQYYEEEERQRGNFPDRFSGHQFPNYSSELNVNALLLGDSALYLCASSPGLATYNEQFFGPGTRLTVL.

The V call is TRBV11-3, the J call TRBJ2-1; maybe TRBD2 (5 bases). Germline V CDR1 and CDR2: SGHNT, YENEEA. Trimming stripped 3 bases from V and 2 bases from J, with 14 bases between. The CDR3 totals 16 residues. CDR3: CASSFGGGLAYNEQFF. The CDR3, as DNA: TGTGCCAGCAGCTTTGGTGGCGGGCTCGCCTACAATGAGCAGTTCTTC.

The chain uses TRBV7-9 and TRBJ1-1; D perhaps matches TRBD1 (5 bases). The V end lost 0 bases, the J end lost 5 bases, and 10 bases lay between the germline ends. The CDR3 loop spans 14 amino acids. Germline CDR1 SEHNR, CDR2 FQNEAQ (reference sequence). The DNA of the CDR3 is TGTGCCAGCAGCTTAGCGTTGGGGGGTACTGAAGCTTTCTTT. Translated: CASSLALGGTEAFF.